The T cell receptor beta chain under discussion was sequenced for a study of cytotoxic CD8 clonotypes in ibrutinib-treated CLL. Across the study: Response samples were obtained once patients had received a median 12 months of treatment, range 6 to 36.

Turning to this clone: What it binds is not known.

The study, taken as a whole, reports: Treatment saw public clonotypes, which were uncommon, either contract or stay stable. Clonality increased at ibrutinib response, then returned toward baseline at progression.

The germline V gene encodes CDR1 SEHNR and CDR2 FQNEAQ (reference sequence). Germline trimming cut 5 bases from V and 8 bases from J; bases unmatched to any gene: 8. CDR3 length: 15 amino acids. Deep sequencing aimed at 1 in 200,000 to 1 in 1 million T cells' resolution. The assay was immunoSEQ multiplex PCR, and TCRdb's table has in-frame clones only and misses some. The sample carries fewer than 90,000 clones, 85% to 90% recorded once. Here the sequenced sample was PBMCs, taken before ibrutinib treatment. The genes are TRBV7-9 and TRBJ2-1, with 11 bases identical to TRBD2. This receptor was taken from a human donor with chronic lymphocytic leukemia. The CDR3 region is CASSLLSGRADEQFF. DNA for the CDR3: TGTGCCAGCAGCCTCCTTAGCGGGAGGGCCGATGAGCAGTTCTTC.